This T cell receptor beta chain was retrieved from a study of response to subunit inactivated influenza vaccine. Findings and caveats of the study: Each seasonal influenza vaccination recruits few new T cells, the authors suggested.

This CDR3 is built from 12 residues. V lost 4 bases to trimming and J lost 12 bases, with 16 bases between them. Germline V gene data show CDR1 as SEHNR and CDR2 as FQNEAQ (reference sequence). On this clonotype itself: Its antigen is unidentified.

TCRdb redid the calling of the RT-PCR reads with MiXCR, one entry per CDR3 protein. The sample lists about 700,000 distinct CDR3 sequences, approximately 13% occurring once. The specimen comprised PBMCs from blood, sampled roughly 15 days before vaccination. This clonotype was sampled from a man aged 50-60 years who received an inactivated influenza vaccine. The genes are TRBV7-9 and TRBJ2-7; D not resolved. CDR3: CASSSQKDPAYF. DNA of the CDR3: TGTGCCAGCAGCTCTCAAAAGGACCCCGCGTACTTC. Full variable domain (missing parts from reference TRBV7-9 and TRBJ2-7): DTGVSQNPRHKITKRGQNVTFRCDPISEHNRLYWYRQTLGQGPEFLTYFQNEAQLEKSRLLSDRFSAERPKGSFSTLEIQRTEQGDSAMYLCASSSQKDPAYFGPGTRLTVT.